These 14 T cell receptor beta chains share one sample of origin, sequenced in a study of beta chain features in type 1 diabetes. The whole isolated RNA underwent reverse transcription, so sequencing captured expressed TCRB transcripts. The method was immunoSEQ multiplex PCR; TCRdb's version includes in-frame clones alone and lacks a portion of them. The table shows about 930,000 clones, with roughly 15% occurring only once. Sequencing used naive CD4+ T cells from blood. These receptors were collected from a woman between 18 and 30 years old in good health.

This clone was detected a few times. CDR3 sequence reads: CASRTSGPYEQYF. The CDR3 DNA reads as TGTGCCAGCAGAACTAGCGGCCCCTACGAGCAGTACTTC. V is TRBV28 and J is TRBJ2-7; 8 bases line up with TRBD2. Germline CDR1 reads MDHEN; CDR2 reads SYDVKM. J was trimmed by 2 bases and V by 6 bases; bases with no gene match: 3. CDR3 length: 13 residues.

This clone was seen a few times. The chain recombines TRBV14 with TRBJ2-3; tentatively, D is TRBD2 (5 bases). This CDR3 comprises 17 residues. Germline CDR1 reads SGHDN; CDR2 reads FVKESK. Trimming stripped 1 base from V and 14 bases from J, with 28 bases between. In nucleotides, the CDR3 is TGTGCCAGCAGCCAAGTGCCTTTCGGGGTTCGCGGAAATCGTATGTATTTT. This translates into CASSQVPFGVRGNRMYF.

The chain uses TRBV18 and TRBJ1-1; perhaps TRBD1 as D (6 bases). The CDR3 has 14 amino acids. V lost 6 bases, J lost 0 bases, and 11 bases lay in between. Germline CDR1 is KGHSH and CDR2 is LQKENI. CDR3 loop: CASSRTDLNTEAFF. The CDR3 nucleotides are TGTGCCAGCTCGCGGACAGACTTGAACACTGAAGCTTTCTTT.

The V and J genes are TRBV2 and TRBJ2-1, with 9 nucleotides matching TRBD2. After removal of 4 bases from V and 4 bases from J, the junction contained 8 bases not matched to a gene. CDR1 is SNHLY, CDR2 FYNNEI, per germline. CDR3 length: 16 amino acids. This CDR3 reads CASSVRGLALYNEQFF. CDR3 bases: TGTGCCAGCAGTGTGCGGGGACTAGCTCTGTACAATGAGCAGTTCTTC. Together with reference TRBV2 and TRBJ2-1, the CDR3 gives the full variable domain: EPEVTQTPSHQVTQMGQEVILRCVPISNHLYFYWYRQILGQKVEFLVSFYNNEISEKSEIFDDQFSVERPDGSNFTLKIRSTKLEDSAMYFCASSVRGLALYNEQFFGPGTRLTVL.

This clone appeared a few times. The sample contains more than one DNA sequence encoding this CDR3. J is TRBJ2-5 and V is TRBV27; tentatively, D is TRBD2 (6 bases). The V and J ends lost 8 bases and 5 bases respectively, with 6 bases between them. Germline CDR1 and CDR2: MNHEY and SMNVEV (reference sequence). This CDR3 spans 10 amino acids. The CDR3 reads CASGRETQYF. The CDR3 DNA is TGTGCCAGCGGGAGGGAGACCCAGTACTTC.

This clone turned up a few times. V usage is TRBV2 and J usage is TRBJ2-7; D remains ambiguous. This CDR3 comprises 11 residues. Looked up from germline, CDR1 is SNHLY and CDR2 is FYNNEI. Deletions cut 8 bases from V and 2 bases from J, with 7 bases between. This CDR3 is CASVTPYEQYF. The CDR3 DNA reads as TGTGCCAGCGTAACCCCCTACGAGCAGTACTTC.

The table lists this clone with a few counts. The chain recombines TRBV29-1 with TRBJ1-2; 7 bases line up with TRBD1. This CDR3 has 14 amino acids. V was pared by 2 bases and J by 2 bases, with 5 bases of the junction left unmatched. From germline, CDR1 is SQVTM and CDR2 ANQGSEA. The CDR3, as DNA: TGCAGCGTTGAAAGGAGACAGGGAAACTATGGCTACACCTTC. Translating gives CSVERRQGNYGYTF.

In its sample, this clone was seen a few times. V and J are TRBV19 and TRBJ1-2, with a possible D match to TRBD1 (6 bases). Trimming left V 6 bases short and J 4 bases short, with 12 bases between. Germline CDR1 is LNHDA and CDR2 is SQIVND (reference sequence). The CDR3 is 13 amino acids. The CDR3 bases are TGTGCCAGTAGGGGCAGGGGAAGCTATGGCTACACCTTC. Translating it yields CASRGRGSYGYTF. The entire variable domain, with the rest obtained from reference TRBV19 and TRBJ1-2, is as follows: DGGITQSPKYLFRKEGQNVTLSCEQNLNHDAMYWYRQDPGQGLRLIYYSQIVNDFQKGDIAEGYSVSREKKESFPLTVTSAQKNPTAFYLCASRGRGSYGYTFGSGTRLTVV.

V usage is TRBV7-3 and J usage is TRBJ2-6, with D perhaps TRBD1 (6 bases). CDR1 SGHTA and CDR2 FQGTGA come from the germline V gene. The CDR3 consists of 17 residues. V shed 2 bases and J shed 1 base, with 12 bases lying between them. The CDR3 sequence: CASSLQGSKSGANVLTF. The CDR3 DNA is TGTGCCAGCAGCTTACAGGGGTCTAAGTCTGGGGCCAACGTCCTGACTTTC.

The chain couples TRBV7-2 to TRBJ1-2, with a tentative D call TRBD1 (6 bases). This CDR3 region has 15 residues. In germline, CDR1 is SGHTA, CDR2 FQGNSA. Trimming cost V 1 base and J 5 bases, with 14 bases left between them. The CDR3 DNA sequence: TGTGCCAGCAGCTTAGGAAGGACAGAGATATATGGCTACACCTTC. It is translated as CASSLGRTEIYGYTF.

A word on this clone: Other nucleotide sequences from this sample produce the same CDR3. The chain employs TRBV28 and TRBJ2-5, with D unclear. The V end lost 3 bases, the J end lost 5 bases, and 4 bases lay between the germline ends. Looked up from germline, CDR1 is MDHEN and CDR2 is SYDVKM. The CDR3 covers 11 residues. CDR3 nucleotide sequence: TGTGCCAGCAGTTTTAGGGAGACCCAGTACTTC. Protein sequence: CASSFRETQYF.

The sample holds a few counts of this clone. The chain recombines TRBV7-2 with TRBJ2-3; D unresolved. The CDR3 has 15 residues. Trimming cost V 1 base and J 2 bases, with 10 bases left between them. The germline gives CDR1 SGHTA, CDR2 FQGNSA. The CDR3 loop reads CASSLVFQPTDTQYF. CDR3 coding DNA: TGTGCCAGCAGCTTAGTATTCCAGCCCACAGATACGCAGTATTTT. Based on the CDR3 plus reference TRBV7-2 and TRBJ2-3, the full variable domain is GAGVSQSPSNKVTEKGKDVELRCDPISGHTALYWYRQSLGQGLEFLIYFQGNSAPDKSGLPSDRFSAERTGGSVSTLTIQRTQQEDSAVYLCASSLVFQPTDTQYFGPGTRLTVL.

This clone was detected only a few times. The chain couples TRBV7-9 to TRBJ2-1; 11 bases align to TRBD1. The CDR3 is made up of 16 amino acids. Germline CDR1 is SEHNR and CDR2 is FQNEAQ (reference sequence). V dropped 4 bases and J dropped 7; count of bases not matched to a gene: 9. CDR3 nucleotide sequence: TGTGCCAGCAGCTCTCTGGACAGGGGGCATACGAATGAGCAGTTCTTC. Translation gives CASSSLDRGHTNEQFF.

V gene TRBV29-1 combines with J gene TRBJ2-7, with 9 bases aligning to TRBD1. CDR1 and CDR2 (germline): SQVTM, ANQGSEA. This CDR3 region has 14 residues. The V and J ends lost 7 bases and 6 bases, in that order; junction bases with no gene match: 13. This CDR3 reads CSATPGTGSLEQYF. The DNA for the CDR3 is TGCAGCGCCACCCCCGGGACAGGGTCTCTCGAGCAGTACTTC.